The clone carrying this TCR beta chain occurred many times. Antigen: not known. These data originate in a study of T-cell memory formation after mild COVID-19. Study conclusions and caveats: Day 15 to 85 contractors were CD4/CD8 balanced; later expanders leaned CD4+. Memory from before infection featured some responding clones, which suggests cross-reactive memory joined.

Trimming left V 8 bases short and J 1 base short, with 6 bases between. The CDR3 has 12 amino acids. Germline V lookup: CDR1 SGHDN, CDR2 FVKESK. TCRdb called the 5' RACE reads again in MiXCR, with one record for every CDR3 protein. The sample holds around 300,000 distinct CDR3 sequences, approximately 8.4% seen once. This receptor was identified in a man aged 18 to 30 who had mild COVID-19 (a few samples of this study predate the infection). Cell type and time point are not known. The chain recombines TRBV14 with TRBJ1-3; D is possibly TRBD1 (6 bases). The sequenced sample was PBMCs or a T cell subset sorted from them (not recorded which). CDR3 amino acids: CASQGSGNTIYF. The CDR3 DNA reads as TGTGCCAGCCAGGGGTCTGGAAACACCATATATTTT.